This is a list of T cell receptor beta chains from one sample in a study of T cell responses to AZD1222 COVID-19 vaccine. TCRdb's copy holds only in-frame clones and misses some; the assay was immunoSEQ multiplex PCR. This sample has about 130,000 clones, with just under 95% found just once. Sample: peripheral blood, taken 28 days after the second AZD1222 dose. The receptors shown here come from an adult who received the AZD1222 COVID-19 vaccine. Both conserved end residues are part of each CDR3. D genes are given only for firm matches. Size tells how often a clone was seen (once, few, many) or the class of an expanded clone, and some rows leave it out.

once,-,TRBV11-1,TRBJ1-2,CASSRTNNYGYTF,TGTGCCAGCAGCCGGACAAATAACTATGGCTACACCTTC
-,-,TRBV9,TRBJ1-4,CASSARVWDEKLFF,TGTGCCAGCAGCGCTCGGGTATGGGATGAAAAACTGTTTTTT
-,TRBD2,TRBV7-2,TRBJ2-4,CASSLDGLAGAKNIQYF,TGTGCCAGCAGCTTAGATGGACTAGCGGGAGCCAAAAACATTCAGTACTTC
-,-,TRBV12-3/TRBV12-4,TRBJ2-1,CASSLAGLDEQFF,TGTGCCAGCAGTCTCGCGGGGCTCGATGAGCAGTTCTTC
-,-,TRBV2,TRBJ1-5,CASSEAWSNQPQHF,TGTGCCAGCAGTGAAGCCTGGAGCAATCAGCCCCAGCATTTT
-,-,TRBV7-9,TRBJ1-6,CASSLGMGSNSPLHF,TGTGCCAGCAGCTTAGGGATGGGGAGTAATTCACCCCTCCACTTT
-,-,TRBV1,TRBJ2-1,CTSSQLTSGGPGSYNEQFF,TGCACCAGCAGCCAACTTACTAGCGGGGGGCCCGGGTCCTACAATGAGCAGTTCTTC
-,TRBD1,TRBV6-5,TRBJ2-7,CASSYSRDRGRNEQYF,TGTGCCAGCAGTTACTCCCGGGACAGGGGGAGGAACGAGCAGTACTTC
-,-,TRBV2,TRBJ1-2,CASSEAPSGHLNYGYTF,TGTGCCAGCAGTGAAGCCCCATCGGGACATCTCAACTATGGCTACACCTTC
-,-,TRBV14,TRBJ2-3,CASSPGLWRDTQYF,TGTGCCAGCAGCCCTGGACTGTGGAGGGATACGCAGTATTTT